This T cell receptor (beta chain) was sequenced in a study of control samples from healthy donors and cancer patients. The V gene end was trimmed by 2 bases and the J gene end by 3 bases; junction bases not matched to a gene: 3. This CDR3 region has 14 residues. Germline V gives CDR1 MNHNY, CDR2 SVGAGI (reference sequence). The table lists this clone with a few counts. TCRdb's table, derived via immunoSEQ multiplex PCR, lists solely in-frame clones and lacks some. The sample includes 150,000 to 200,000 clones, around 90% of them seen just once. This clonotype was sampled from a woman between 50 and 59 years old in good health. This chain links TRBV6-6 with TRBJ1-2; 7 nucleotides agree with TRBD1. Sequenced material: blood. The CDR3 DNA follows: TGTGCCAGCAGTTACGGGACAGCCCACTATGGCTACACCTTC. Its protein is CASSYGTAHYGYTF.